This TCR beta chain comes out of a study of T cells in Graves' hyperthyroidism and ophthalmopathy. This clonotype was counted at least ten times. What it binds is not known. Points from the study as a whole: Blood also showed most of the thyroid clonotypes that were expanded above 0.001.

Regions amplified from RNA transcripts were the TCR beta CDR3 regions. Researchers ran a first-round RT-PCR on the TCR CDR3 using the HTBI primer set. Each CDR3 protein is one row after TCRdb ran MiXCR on the multiplex PCR reads. The sample has hundreds of thousands of distinct CDR3 sequences; more than 15% are singletons. The study defined stable Graves' hyperthyroidism as no ophthalmopathy progression within 18 months. Investigators excluded patients with uncontrolled infection, other autoimmune disease, pregnancy or lactation. Germline CDR1 SGHVS, CDR2 FQNEAQ. Between the trimmed V and J ends, which lost 0 bases and 11 bases, there was a span of 11 bases. The CDR3 consists of 14 residues.

The sequenced sample was blood. The sequence derives from a woman aged 18-29 years with Graves' hyperthyroidism. V is TRBV7-8 and J is TRBJ1-6; the D is unclear. The CDR3 loop is CASSLASLYTPLHF. The DNA for the CDR3 is TGTGCCAGCAGCTTAGCATCCCTGTACACACCCCTCCACTTT.